Below are 21 T cell receptor beta chains sequenced from a single sample in a study of T-cell reconstitution after alpha-beta-depleted transplantation in children. During its preparation, the TCRbeta library received unique molecular identifiers. TCRdb redid the calling of the PCR reads with MiXCR, one entry per CDR3 protein. The profile shows more than 200,000 distinct CDR3 sequences, roughly a tenth of them singletons. Here the sequenced sample was PBMCs from the stem cell graft donor, taken from the stem cell graft. Every receptor here comes from a human donor who donated a stem cell graft to a child with SCID.

This clonotype was recorded at least ten times. This chain joins TRBV11-2 and TRBJ1-1; tentatively, D is TRBD1 (6 bases). Germline assignment: CDR1 SGHAT and CDR2 FQNNGV. The CDR3 sequence is 19 residues long. The V gene lost 4 bases and the J gene lost 0 bases, with 24 bases spanning the gap. The DNA for the CDR3 is TGTGCCAGCAGCTCAAACGTGGGGGGGGGAAGGACAGTGAACACTGAAGCTTTCTTT. Its translation: CASSSNVGGGRTVNTEAFF.

This clonotype was recorded many times. The rearrangement joins TRBV6-1 to TRBJ2-6, with unresolved D. Trimming took off 6 bases at V and 0 bases at J, with 9 bases between the two ends. This CDR3 has 15 residues. CDR1 is MNHNS and CDR2 is SASEGT in the germline V gene. The DNA of the CDR3 is TGTGCCAGCAGCAGGACGTACTCTGGGGCCAACGTCCTGACTTTC. Protein sequence: CASSRTYSGANVLTF.

This clonotype has a count of ten or more. V and J are TRBV7-8 and TRBJ2-7; no reliable D call. Looked up from germline, CDR1 is SGHVS and CDR2 is FQNEAQ. The CDR3 has 14 residues. V was clipped by 0 bases and J by 0 bases, with 6 bases between them. The CDR3 DNA sequence: TGTGCCAGCAGCTTAGCTACAGACTCCTACGAGCAGTACTTC. Residues: CASSLATDSYEQYF.

This clonotype has ten or more counts. The CDR3: CSAMRGTYEQYF. In DNA form, the CDR3 reads TGCAGTGCTATGAGGGGAACCTACGAGCAGTACTTC. The J gene is TRBJ2-7, the V gene TRBV20-1; D is possibly TRBD1 or TRBD2 (5 bases each). Germline CDR1 and CDR2: DFQATT and SNEGSKA (reference sequence). V was clipped by 4 bases and J by 2 bases, with 9 bases between them. The CDR3 sequence is 12 residues long.

The table lists this clonotype with many counts. This chain uses TRBV10-3 with TRBJ1-1; TRBD1 matches at 9 bases. Germline V gene lookup returns CDR1 ENHRY and CDR2 SYGVKD. Losses at the gene ends were 0 bases for V and 3 bases for J; bases not matched to a gene: 5. This CDR3 comprises 16 residues. The CDR3 DNA reads TGTGCCATCAGTGAGTCGAGGGACAGGGTGTACACTGAAGCTTTCTTT. It translates to CAISESRDRVYTEAFF.

This clonotype occurred many times. The chain combines TRBV11-2 with TRBJ2-1, with a possible D match to TRBD2 (6 bases). The V end lost 8 bases, the J end lost 8 bases, and 10 bases lay between the germline ends. The germline V gene has CDR1 SGHAT and CDR2 FQNNGV. This CDR3 is 11 amino acids long. CDR3 sequence reads: CASRGVDEQFF. The CDR3 nucleotides read TGTGCCAGCCGCGGGGTGGATGAGCAGTTCTTC.

This chain uses TRBV4-2 with TRBJ2-7; tentatively, D is TRBD2 (7 bases). V lost 3 bases and J 7 bases, leaving 16 bases between the germline ends. There are 14 residues in the CDR3. Germline V gene data show CDR1 as LGHNA and CDR2 as YNFKEQ. CDR3 sequence: CASSQGAHGGEQYF. DNA of the CDR3: TGTGCCAGCAGCCAGGGGGCTCACGGGGGGGAGCAGTACTTC.

In this sample, this clonotype turned up many times. The V and J genes are TRBV20-1 and TRBJ2-7, with D possibly TRBD2 on 6 matching bases. The CDR3 is 13 amino acids. V gave up 6 bases and J gave up 0 bases, with 12 bases separating them. CDR1 and CDR2 from the germline V gene are DFQATT and SNEGSKA (reference sequence). As DNA, the CDR3 is TGCAGTGCATGGGGAGGTGCCTCCTACGAGCAGTACTTC. Protein sequence: CSAWGGASYEQYF.

In this sample, this clonotype turned up many times. The J gene is TRBJ2-1, the V gene TRBV29-1; D may be TRBD2 (5 bases). This CDR3 region has 12 residues. Trimming stripped 7 bases from V and 0 bases from J, with 7 bases between. Germline V gene sequence: CDR1 SQVTM, CDR2 ANQGSEA. CDR3 nucleotides: TGCAGCGCCCGGGACTCCTACAATGAGCAGTTCTTC. It specifies CSARDSYNEQFF.

V usage is TRBV27 and J usage is TRBJ2-2; D tentatively fits TRBD1 or TRBD2 (7 bases each). Trimming shortened V by 6 bases and J by 7 bases, and 21 bases separated the two germline ends. CDR3 length: 16 amino acids. Germline V gene data show CDR1 as MNHEY and CDR2 as SMNVEV (reference sequence). The CDR3 DNA reads as TGTGCCAGCAGAGAACGGGGGAGGGGGCGCGACGGGGAGCTGTTTTTT. Encoded protein: CASRERGRGRDGELFF.

There are a few counts of this clonotype. One end of the junction does not line up with germline, which may come from a read error. The chain joins TRBV5-1 to TRBJ1-2, with 9 bases that match TRBD1. Germline values: CDR1 SGHRS, CDR2 YFSETQ. The CDR3 sequence is 14 residues long. This chain's CDR3 is CASATGGSGYGDTF. The CDR3 DNA sequence: TGCGCCAGCGCCACAGGGGGCAGTGGCTATGGCGACACCTTC.

This clonotype was counted many times. The chain combines TRBV5-1 with TRBJ1-3, with D unclear. The ends were cut back, 0 bases at V and 0 bases at J, with 7 bases in the middle. CDR3 size: 15 residues. Germline CDR1 SGHRS, CDR2 YFSETQ. The chain's CDR3 is CASSLDGYSGNTIYF. CDR3 in DNA: TGCGCCAGCAGCTTGGATGGCTACTCTGGAAACACCATATATTTT.

V gene TRBV25-1 combines with J gene TRBJ2-1; D possibly corresponds to TRBD1 (5 bases). The germline CDR1 and CDR2 sequences are MGHDK and SYGVNS. The V and J ends lost 1 base and 9 bases respectively, with 13 bases between them. The CDR3 totals 14 residues. As DNA, the CDR3 is TGTGCCAGCAGTGAATCGGGCAGGGCGGTTGAGCAGTTCTTC. Translating it yields CASSESGRAVEQFF.

Points on this clonotype: The junction differs from germline at one of its ends, possibly a read error. This chain connects TRBV20-1 to TRBJ2-7, with a tentative D call TRBD1 (6 bases). The length of the CDR3 is 16 residues. The germline V gene has CDR1 DFQATT and CDR2 SNEGSKA (reference sequence). The CDR3 coding sequence is TGCTGTGCTAGATCTCCGGGGAAGAAAGGGGGCTACGAGCAGTACTTC. Protein: CCARSPGKKGGYEQYF.

This clonotype was detected only a few times. One end of the junction varies from germline; a read error may be responsible. The chain uses TRBV20-1 and TRBJ2-1; TRBD2 aligns across 13 bases. The CDR3 is 17 amino acids. Germline V gene data show CDR1 as DFQATT and CDR2 as SNEGSKA (reference sequence). DNA for the CDR3: TGCTGTGCTAGAGATAACAGGGGACTAGCGGGAAACAATGAGCAGTTCTTC. Translation gives CCARDNRGLAGNNEQFF.

This clonotype was recorded many times. The chain uses TRBV29-1 and TRBJ2-5; TRBD1 matches at 8 bases. V lost 1 base to trimming and J lost 10 bases; unmatched junction nucleotides: 5. Looked up from germline, CDR1 is SQVTM and CDR2 is ANQGSEA. This CDR3 has 12 residues. CDR3 region: CSVEGWGTGQYF. The CDR3 nucleotides read TGCAGCGTTGAAGGGTGGGGGACAGGCCAGTACTTC.

The chain couples TRBV18 to TRBJ2-1; 10 nucleotides line up with TRBD1. This CDR3 region has 17 residues. Germline V lookup: CDR1 KGHSH, CDR2 LQKENI. J lost 7 bases, V lost 4 bases, and 13 bases had no gene match. CDR3 DNA sequence: TGTGCCAGCTCACAAACTGTTCCCCGGGACAGGGGAAATGAGCAGTTCTTC. Residues: CASSQTVPRDRGNEQFF.

This clonotype was observed many times. The chain is built from TRBV4-1 and TRBJ1-2; tentative D call: TRBD1 (5 bases). This CDR3 comprises 14 residues. Germline V gene lookup returns CDR1 MGHRA and CDR2 YSYEKL. The V gene lost 4 bases and the J gene lost 4 bases, with 13 bases spanning the gap. Written as DNA, the CDR3 is TGCGCCAGCAGCCCCGTACGGGGGGGCTATGGCTACACCTTC. It translates to CASSPVRGGYGYTF.

The chain uses TRBV5-5 and TRBJ2-7; 9 bases match TRBD2. J gave up 2 bases and V 1 base, and 7 bases lay outside the gene matches. Germline V lookup: CDR1 SGHKS, CDR2 YYEKEE (reference sequence). This CDR3 spans 16 amino acids. CDR3 nucleotide sequence: TGTGCCAGCAGCTTGTTTCGACTAGCGGATCCCTACGAGCAGTACGTC. This encodes CASSLFRLADPYEQYV.

There are many counts of this clonotype. The rearrangement links TRBV5-6 to TRBJ1-5; D is unresolved. The V gene lost 4 bases and the J gene lost 2 bases, with 7 bases spanning the gap. Germline V gene lookup returns CDR1 SGHDT and CDR2 YYEEEE. The CDR3 sequence is 13 residues long. CDR3 sequence reads: CASSGGGNQPQHF. The CDR3 bases are TGTGCCAGCAGCGGTGGGGGCAATCAGCCCCAGCATTTT.

This clonotype was picked up many times. This chain connects TRBV27 to TRBJ2-3; no definite D call. Per germline, CDR1 MNHEY and CDR2 SMNVEV (reference sequence). The CDR3 loop spans 12 amino acids. V lost 5 bases and J lost 4, with 7 bases in between. CDR3 in amino acids: CASSDVPDTQYF. DNA for the CDR3: TGTGCCAGCAGTGATGTCCCAGATACGCAGTATTTT.